The 28 T cell receptor beta chains given below trace back to one sample, sequenced in a study of T cell clonotyping in hematopoietic cell transplantation. The assay was immunoSEQ multiplex PCR, and TCRdb's table has in-frame clones only and misses some. This table has 10,000 to 11,000 clones, about 89% appearing once. The starting material was PBMCs, obtained 180 days after allogeneic stem cell transplant. The receptors stem from a male patient in his sixties who had an allogeneic stem cell transplant from an unrelated donor, so the T cells may come from the graft donor. Some clones in this sample may be carry-over from other donors' samples.

V and J are TRBV19 and TRBJ2-5; TRBD1 might be the D (6 bases). From germline, CDR1 is LNHDA and CDR2 SQIVND (reference sequence). Trimming removed 5 bases from V and 1 base from J, with 14 bases in between. The CDR3 has 15 amino acids. CDR3 nucleotides: TGTGCCAGTAGTGCCCTTGGACAGACCCAAGAGACCCAGTACTTC. This encodes CASSALGQTQETQYF.

This chain links TRBV27 with TRBJ1-1; D possibly corresponds to TRBD1 (5 bases). The V gene's germline CDR1 is MNHEY and CDR2 SMNVEV (reference sequence). V lost 3 bases and J 1 base, leaving 9 bases between the germline ends. The CDR3 covers 14 residues. CDR3 nucleotides: TGTGCCAGCAGTTTCCGGGGGGGGAACACTGAAGCTTTCTTT. Translating it yields CASSFRGGNTEAFF.

The rearrangement links TRBV2 to TRBJ2-3, with D perhaps matching TRBD1 or TRBD2 (5 bases each). The CDR3 spans 16 residues. V was trimmed by 3 bases and J by 4 bases, leaving 17 bases between them. Germline CDR1 SNHLY, CDR2 FYNNEI. The CDR3 loop is CASSEGWGMHPDTQYF. In DNA, the CDR3 is TGTGCCAGCAGTGAGGGGTGGGGGATGCACCCAGATACGCAGTATTTT.

CDR3 nucleotides: TGCGCCAGCAGCCAAGTGGCGGGGATCTCCTATGGCTACACCTTC. Protein product: CASSQVAGISYGYTF. This sequence joins TRBV4-3 and TRBJ1-2; D remains unclear. The CDR3 is made up of 15 amino acids. The V end lost 1 base, the J end lost 4 bases, and 13 bases lay between the germline ends. From germline, CDR1 is LGHNA and CDR2 YSLEER.

The chain has TRBV9 and TRBJ2-7; maybe TRBD2 (6 bases). The V end was cut by 4 bases, the J end by 3 bases, with 17 bases between. There are 15 residues in the CDR3. Germline V gene data show CDR1 as SGDLS and CDR2 as YYNGEE. CDR3 region: CASSRGGRGGYEQYF. The CDR3 nucleotides read TGTGCCAGCAGCCGTGGGGGTAGGGGAGGCTACGAGCAGTACTTC.

The V gene is TRBV4-3, the J gene TRBJ1-5; the D is unclear. There are 13 residues in the CDR3. Germline V lookup: CDR1 LGHNA, CDR2 YSLEER. V gave up 0 bases and J gave up 7 bases, with 7 bases separating them. The CDR3 loop is CASSQDIGQPQHF. Here the CDR3 DNA reads TGCGCCAGCAGCCAAGATATAGGCCAGCCCCAGCATTTT.

V usage is TRBV9 and J usage is TRBJ2-7; D is possibly TRBD1 (5 bases). Trimming removed 1 base from V and 5 bases from J, with 13 bases in between. CDR3 length equals 14 residues. Germline CDR1 and CDR2: SGDLS and YYNGEE. The CDR3 region is CASSVNQGSDEQYF. The DNA for the CDR3 is TGTGCCAGCAGCGTAAATCAGGGATCGGACGAGCAGTACTTC.

The chain has TRBV2 and TRBJ1-3, with 7 bases lining up with TRBD1. There are 16 residues in the CDR3. Germline V lookup: CDR1 SNHLY, CDR2 FYNNEI. Losses at the gene ends were 3 bases for V and 0 bases for J; bases not matched to a gene: 5. The CDR3 DNA reads as TGTGCCAGCAGTGATAGGGGGCCGATCTCTGGAAACACCATATATTTT. Protein sequence: CASSDRGPISGNTIYF.

This clone was observed a few times. The V call is TRBV10-3, the J call TRBJ2-7; 9 bases match TRBD1. This CDR3 comprises 12 residues. CDR1 is ENHRY, CDR2 SYGVKD, per germline. V was clipped by 8 bases and J by 6 bases; unmatched bases: 5. This chain's CDR3 is CAIDRGASEQYF. The CDR3 DNA reads TGTGCCATCGACAGGGGGGCCTCCGAGCAGTACTTC.

This chain uses TRBV7-2 with TRBJ2-3; D unclear. CDR3 length equals 14 residues. The germline V gene has CDR1 SGHTA and CDR2 FQGNSA. With 1 base removed from V and 2 bases from J, the gap between germline ends came to 7 bases. In nucleotides, the CDR3 is TGTGCCAGCAGCTTAGTTACCCTCACAGATACGCAGTATTTT. Encoded protein: CASSLVTLTDTQYF. Together with reference TRBV7-2 and TRBJ2-3, the CDR3 gives the full variable domain: GAGVSQSPSNKVTEKGKDVELRCDPISGHTALYWYRQSLGQGLEFLIYFQGNSAPDKSGLPSDRFSAERTGGSVSTLTIQRTQQEDSAVYLCASSLVTLTDTQYFGPGTRLTVL.

The V and J genes are TRBV7-9 and TRBJ2-1; D unclear. The CDR3 sequence is 13 residues long. V dropped 5 bases and J dropped 5 bases, with 10 bases sitting between them. CDR1 is SEHNR and CDR2 is FQNEAQ in the germline V gene (reference sequence). The CDR3 bases are TGTGCCAGCAGCCGCTCGACCGACAATGAGCAGTTCTTC. Residues: CASSRSTDNEQFF.

This sequence joins TRBV2 and TRBJ1-5, with 8 nucleotides matching TRBD1. The V and J ends lost 3 bases and 2 bases, in that order; junction bases with no gene match: 9. CDR1 is SNHLY and CDR2 is FYNNEI in the germline V gene. This CDR3 is built from 17 residues. The CDR3 region is CASSENRGLFGNQPQHF. Here the CDR3 DNA reads TGTGCCAGCAGTGAGAACAGGGGGTTATTCGGCAATCAGCCCCAGCATTTT.

V is TRBV7-2 and J is TRBJ1-3; no definite D call. Germline values: CDR1 SGHTA, CDR2 FQGNSA. Deletions cut 5 bases from V and 7 bases from J, with 15 bases between. The CDR3 length is 14 residues. The CDR3 DNA reads TGTGCCAGCAGCCCGACGCAGAATCGGAACACCATATATTTT. It is translated as CASSPTQNRNTIYF.

The CDR3 DNA is TGTGCCAGCAGCACGTCAGCAGGGTGGTTTACTAATGAAAAACTGTTTTTT. This encodes CASSTSAGWFTNEKLFF. The chain links TRBV5-6 to TRBJ1-4; possibly TRBD1 for D (5 bases). Germline values: CDR1 SGHDT, CDR2 YYEEEE. CDR3 length: 17 amino acids. Trimming pared 4 bases from V and 2 bases from J, leaving 18 bases between.

This clone occurred once. The chain has TRBV11-2 and TRBJ1-2; no clear D gene. CDR3 size: 13 residues. Trimming took off 5 bases at V and 5 bases at J, with 12 bases between the two ends. CDR1 and CDR2 from the germline V gene are SGHAT and FQNNGV. CDR3: CASSPRTAYGYTF. In DNA form, the CDR3 reads TGTGCCAGCAGCCCCCGGACGGCTTATGGCTACACCTTC.

The chain recombines TRBV20-1 with TRBJ2-5; D remains ambiguous. V dropped 3 bases and J dropped 4 bases, with 3 bases sitting between them. The germline V gene has CDR1 DFQATT and CDR2 SNEGSKA (reference sequence). This CDR3 spans 10 amino acids. The CDR3: CSARRETQYF. The CDR3 bases are TGCAGTGCTAGGCGAGAGACCCAGTACTTC.

The rearrangement links TRBV4-1 to TRBJ1-1; D gene uncertain. V lost 0 bases and J lost 0, with 5 bases in between. The CDR3 loop spans 14 amino acids. The germline CDR1 and CDR2 sequences are MGHRA and YSYEKL. This CDR3 is CASSQEILNTEAFF. The CDR3 bases are TGCGCCAGCAGCCAAGAGATACTGAACACTGAAGCTTTCTTT.

V gene TRBV2 combines with J gene TRBJ1-5; maybe TRBD1 (6 bases). The CDR3 has 13 residues. Trimming cost V 7 bases and J 8 bases, with 15 bases left between them. CDR1 and CDR2 from the germline V gene are SNHLY and FYNNEI. This chain's CDR3 is CASNREPQKPQHF. Here the CDR3 DNA reads TGTGCCAGCAACAGGGAGCCTCAGAAGCCCCAGCATTTT.

The chain has TRBV5-6 and TRBJ1-1; no firm D call. The germline V gene encodes CDR1 SGHDT and CDR2 YYEEEE. The ends were cut back, 3 bases at V and 4 bases at J, with 7 bases in the middle. CDR3 length equals 12 residues. CDR3 in DNA: TGTGCCAGCAGCTCAATTGGCACTGAAGCTTTCTTT. This translates into CASSSIGTEAFF.

This chain joins TRBV10-3 and TRBJ1-1, with D uncertain. The V gene lost 10 bases and the J gene lost 4 bases, with 13 bases spanning the gap. This CDR3 has 12 residues. Germline V gene sequence: CDR1 ENHRY, CDR2 SYGVKD. CDR3 sequence (DNA): TGTGCCACCTCCCCGGGCAGCACTGAAGCTTTCTTT. Translated, it gives CATSPGSTEAFF.

J is TRBJ2-3 and V is TRBV5-4; 8 nucleotides agree with TRBD2. Germline trimming cut 6 bases from V and 2 bases from J; bases unmatched to any gene: 8. Germline CDR1 SGHNT, CDR2 YYREEE (reference sequence). The CDR3 extends over 15 amino acids. The CDR3 nucleotides are TGTGCCAGCAAAAGTAGCGGGGCCCCCACAGATACGCAGTATTTT. Amino acid sequence: CASKSSGAPTDTQYF.

V and J are TRBV7-8 and TRBJ1-3, with D unresolved. This CDR3 has 12 residues. CDR1 SGHVS and CDR2 FQNEAQ come from the germline V gene. With 5 bases removed from V and 4 bases from J, the gap between germline ends came to 6 bases. CDR3 coding DNA: TGTGCCAGCAGCCCTACAGGAAACACCATATATTTT. It translates to CASSPTGNTIYF.

V gene TRBV6-5 combines with J gene TRBJ2-7, with D maybe TRBD2 (6 bases). The CDR3 contains 11 residues. V lost 2 bases to trimming and J lost 7 bases, with 6 bases between them. Germline CDR1 reads MNHEY; CDR2 reads SVGAGI. CDR3 sequence (DNA): TGTGCCAGCAGTTACGGGGGGGAGCAGTACTTC. Translated, it gives CASSYGGEQYF.

The chain recombines TRBV4-1 with TRBJ2-7; unclear D gene. V lost 0 bases to trimming and J lost 0 bases, with 18 bases between them. The CDR3 contains 18 residues. Germline CDR1 and CDR2: MGHRA and YSYEKL. CDR3 amino acids: CASSQEIPLAPSSYEQYF. CDR3 DNA sequence: TGCGCCAGCAGCCAAGAAATCCCATTAGCACCTAGCTCCTACGAGCAGTACTTC.

The chain carries TRBV7-2 and TRBJ1-6; D unresolved. Trimming removed 1 base from V and 7 bases from J, with 11 bases in between. The CDR3 totals 15 residues. CDR1 and CDR2 from the germline V gene are SGHTA and FQGNSA. CDR3 nucleotides: TGTGCCAGCAGCTTAGGCAGCTCACAAAATTCACCCCTCCACTTT. Translating it yields CASSLGSSQNSPLHF.

The chain carries TRBV4-3 and TRBJ2-7, with D possibly called TRBD1 or TRBD2 (5 bases each). This CDR3 is built from 15 residues. CDR1 LGHNA and CDR2 YSLEER come from the germline V gene. Between the trimmed V and J ends, which lost 1 base and 4 bases, there was a span of 14 bases. CDR3 region: CASSQVTGNRYEQYF. CDR3 in DNA: TGCGCCAGCAGCCAAGTTACGGGAAACAGGTACGAGCAGTACTTC.

This chain joins TRBV25-1 and TRBJ2-5; D might be TRBD1 (6 bases). The CDR3 sequence is 13 residues long. Germline V gene sequence: CDR1 MGHDK, CDR2 SYGVNS. Trimming removed 4 bases from V and 0 bases from J, with 6 bases in between. The CDR3, as DNA: TGTGCCAGCAGTGGGGACAACCAAGAGACCCAGTACTTC. It encodes CASSGDNQETQYF.

The V gene is TRBV27, the J gene TRBJ2-7; a weak D match, TRBD2 (5 bases). V lost 1 base and J lost 2, with 9 bases in between. This CDR3 contains 14 residues. The germline gives CDR1 MNHEY, CDR2 SMNVEV (reference sequence). CDR3 protein: CASSLFRGTYEQYF. Written as DNA, the CDR3 is TGTGCCAGCAGTTTATTTCGGGGAACCTACGAGCAGTACTTC.